This passage covers 13 T cell receptor beta chains from one sample sequenced in a study of T cell responses to AZD1222 COVID-19 vaccine. Measured with immunoSEQ multiplex PCR; TCRdb has only the in-frame clones, and not every one. There are nearly 35,000 clones in the sample; about 80% occur only once, and about 4.6% lies in the top ten. The starting material was peripheral blood, obtained 28 days after the second AZD1222 dose. The receptors derive from an adult who received the AZD1222 COVID-19 vaccine.

This clone was seen just once. This sequence joins TRBV19 and TRBJ1-6; TRBD1 agrees at 7 bases. The CDR3 loop spans 15 amino acids. Germline loops: CDR1 LNHDA, CDR2 SQIVND (reference sequence). V dropped 5 bases and J dropped 7; count of bases not matched to a gene: 8. The CDR3 bases are TGTGCCAGTAGTGTTCCACAGGGGAGCAATTCACCCCTCCACTTT. Its protein product is CASSVPQGSNSPLHF.

This chain connects TRBV24-1 to TRBJ1-2, with D possibly TRBD1 on 6 matching bases. V shed 5 bases and J shed 3 bases, with 12 bases lying between them. The length of the CDR3 is 14 residues. Germline CDR1 and CDR2: KGHDR and SFDVKD. CDR3 residues: CATSALDSDYGYTF. CDR3 nucleotides: TGTGCCACCAGTGCCCTGGACAGCGACTATGGCTACACCTTC.

V and J are TRBV3-1 (or the pseudogene TRBV3-2) and TRBJ2-6; 9 bases are a match to TRBD1. CDR1 LGHDT and CDR2 YNNKEL come from the germline V gene (reference sequence). CDR3 size: 18 residues. The trim removed 4 bases at V and 2 bases at J, leaving 9 bases unmatched. The CDR3 region is CASSPRGTGSTGANVLTF. The DNA for the CDR3 is TGTGCCAGCAGCCCTCGTGGGACAGGGAGTACTGGGGCCAACGTCCTGACTTTC.

This clone was detected only a few times. V is TRBV29-1 and J is TRBJ2-7, with 16 bases identical to TRBD2. The CDR3 covers 16 residues. The trim removed 7 bases at V and 4 bases at J, leaving 10 bases unmatched. The germline CDR1 and CDR2 sequences are SQVTM and ANQGSEA. CDR3 in DNA: TGCAGCGGCCTGAAAGAGGGACTAGCGGGAGGGTACGAGCAGTACGTC. Amino acids: CSGLKEGLAGGYEQYV.

This clone was seen just once. The V and J genes are TRBV5-1 and TRBJ1-1; D gene uncertain. The germline V gene has CDR1 SGHRS and CDR2 YFSETQ. The length of the CDR3 is 15 residues. Trimming removed 4 bases at V and 0 bases at J, with 13 bases between. The CDR3 coding sequence is TGCGCCAGCAGCCTGACCCACATCATGAACACTGAAGCTTTCTTT. Translation gives CASSLTHIMNTEAFF.

The chain employs TRBV5-1 and TRBJ1-1; D is uncertain. Looked up from germline, CDR1 is SGHRS and CDR2 is YFSETQ. V shed 3 bases and J shed 8 bases, with 23 bases lying between them. The CDR3 totals 16 residues. In DNA form, the CDR3 reads TGCGCCAGCAGCTCCGGACCCAGCCCGGTACATAAAGAAGCTTTCTTT. It yields the protein CASSSGPSPVHKEAFF. Using reference TRBV5-1 and TRBJ1-1 for the parts outside the CDR3, the full variable domain is KAGVTQTPRYLIKTRGQQVTLSCSPISGHRSVSWYQQTPGQGLQFLFEYFSETQRNKGNFPGRFSGRQFSNSRSEMNVSTLELGDSALYLCASSSGPSPVHKEAFFGQGTRLTVV.

The chain has TRBV27 and TRBJ1-2, with 7 bases aligning to TRBD1. Trimming removed 3 bases from V and 6 bases from J; junction bases left unmatched: 4. This CDR3 is 13 amino acids long. Germline V gene lookup returns CDR1 MNHEY and CDR2 SMNVEV (reference sequence). The CDR3 is CASSFTGANGYTF. DNA of the CDR3: TGTGCCAGCAGTTTCACAGGGGCGAATGGCTACACCTTC.

The gene calls are TRBV29-1 and TRBJ2-1; D may be TRBD2 (5 bases). The CDR3 length is 13 residues. Germline assignment: CDR1 SQVTM and CDR2 ANQGSEA. V was pared by 4 bases and J by 5 bases, with 12 bases between. For the CDR3, the DNA is TGCAGCGTTGGGAACGGGATAGACAATGAGCAGTTCTTC. This translates into CSVGNGIDNEQFF.

This clone is medium-sized in the sample. The CDR3 region is CASSHGGNTEAFF. CDR3 DNA sequence: TGTGCCAGCAGCCACGGGGGGAACACTGAAGCTTTCTTT. V is TRBV14 and J is TRBJ1-1, with D possibly TRBD1 on 5 matching bases. The germline gives CDR1 SGHDN, CDR2 FVKESK. With 3 bases removed from V and 1 base from J, the gap between germline ends came to 6 bases. The CDR3 consists of 13 residues.

The V gene is TRBV29-1, the J gene TRBJ2-5, with 10 bases lining up with TRBD2. Germline CDR1 reads SQVTM; CDR2 reads ANQGSEA. CDR3 length: 13 residues. The V segment lost 4 bases and the J segment 5 bases; nucleotides outside the gene matches: 4. The CDR3 sequence: CSVVVSGRETQYF. CDR3 DNA: TGCAGCGTTGTTGTTAGCGGGAGGGAGACCCAGTACTTC.

The rearrangement uses TRBV4-2 and TRBJ1-4; 8 nucleotides line up with TRBD1. V shed 2 bases and J 3 bases; nucleotides not matched to a gene: 8. The germline V gene encodes CDR1 LGHNA and CDR2 YNFKEQ. This CDR3 is 17 amino acids long. The CDR3 sequence is CASSQYSPGGPNEKLFF. The CDR3 bases are TGTGCCAGCAGCCAATACTCTCCAGGGGGCCCTAATGAAAAACTGTTTTTT.

The CDR3 nucleotides are TGTGCCAGCAGCTTGGCGGAGAACACTGAAGCTTTCTTT. This codes for CASSLAENTEAFF. The chain links TRBV7-2 to TRBJ1-1, with D unclear. V lost 3 bases to trimming and J lost 1 base, with 6 bases between them. The V gene's germline CDR1 is SGHTA and CDR2 FQGNSA. The CDR3 is 13 amino acids.

The J gene is TRBJ1-4, the V gene TRBV4-2; TRBD1 is a possible D gene (5 bases). There are 17 residues in the CDR3. Germline V CDR1 and CDR2: LGHNA, YNFKEQ. V was shortened by 2 bases and J by 2 bases, with 15 bases between the two germline ends. The CDR3 loop reads CASSQRAGYMTNEKLFF. The CDR3 DNA sequence: TGTGCCAGCAGCCAAAGGGCAGGGTATATGACTAATGAAAAACTGTTTTTT.